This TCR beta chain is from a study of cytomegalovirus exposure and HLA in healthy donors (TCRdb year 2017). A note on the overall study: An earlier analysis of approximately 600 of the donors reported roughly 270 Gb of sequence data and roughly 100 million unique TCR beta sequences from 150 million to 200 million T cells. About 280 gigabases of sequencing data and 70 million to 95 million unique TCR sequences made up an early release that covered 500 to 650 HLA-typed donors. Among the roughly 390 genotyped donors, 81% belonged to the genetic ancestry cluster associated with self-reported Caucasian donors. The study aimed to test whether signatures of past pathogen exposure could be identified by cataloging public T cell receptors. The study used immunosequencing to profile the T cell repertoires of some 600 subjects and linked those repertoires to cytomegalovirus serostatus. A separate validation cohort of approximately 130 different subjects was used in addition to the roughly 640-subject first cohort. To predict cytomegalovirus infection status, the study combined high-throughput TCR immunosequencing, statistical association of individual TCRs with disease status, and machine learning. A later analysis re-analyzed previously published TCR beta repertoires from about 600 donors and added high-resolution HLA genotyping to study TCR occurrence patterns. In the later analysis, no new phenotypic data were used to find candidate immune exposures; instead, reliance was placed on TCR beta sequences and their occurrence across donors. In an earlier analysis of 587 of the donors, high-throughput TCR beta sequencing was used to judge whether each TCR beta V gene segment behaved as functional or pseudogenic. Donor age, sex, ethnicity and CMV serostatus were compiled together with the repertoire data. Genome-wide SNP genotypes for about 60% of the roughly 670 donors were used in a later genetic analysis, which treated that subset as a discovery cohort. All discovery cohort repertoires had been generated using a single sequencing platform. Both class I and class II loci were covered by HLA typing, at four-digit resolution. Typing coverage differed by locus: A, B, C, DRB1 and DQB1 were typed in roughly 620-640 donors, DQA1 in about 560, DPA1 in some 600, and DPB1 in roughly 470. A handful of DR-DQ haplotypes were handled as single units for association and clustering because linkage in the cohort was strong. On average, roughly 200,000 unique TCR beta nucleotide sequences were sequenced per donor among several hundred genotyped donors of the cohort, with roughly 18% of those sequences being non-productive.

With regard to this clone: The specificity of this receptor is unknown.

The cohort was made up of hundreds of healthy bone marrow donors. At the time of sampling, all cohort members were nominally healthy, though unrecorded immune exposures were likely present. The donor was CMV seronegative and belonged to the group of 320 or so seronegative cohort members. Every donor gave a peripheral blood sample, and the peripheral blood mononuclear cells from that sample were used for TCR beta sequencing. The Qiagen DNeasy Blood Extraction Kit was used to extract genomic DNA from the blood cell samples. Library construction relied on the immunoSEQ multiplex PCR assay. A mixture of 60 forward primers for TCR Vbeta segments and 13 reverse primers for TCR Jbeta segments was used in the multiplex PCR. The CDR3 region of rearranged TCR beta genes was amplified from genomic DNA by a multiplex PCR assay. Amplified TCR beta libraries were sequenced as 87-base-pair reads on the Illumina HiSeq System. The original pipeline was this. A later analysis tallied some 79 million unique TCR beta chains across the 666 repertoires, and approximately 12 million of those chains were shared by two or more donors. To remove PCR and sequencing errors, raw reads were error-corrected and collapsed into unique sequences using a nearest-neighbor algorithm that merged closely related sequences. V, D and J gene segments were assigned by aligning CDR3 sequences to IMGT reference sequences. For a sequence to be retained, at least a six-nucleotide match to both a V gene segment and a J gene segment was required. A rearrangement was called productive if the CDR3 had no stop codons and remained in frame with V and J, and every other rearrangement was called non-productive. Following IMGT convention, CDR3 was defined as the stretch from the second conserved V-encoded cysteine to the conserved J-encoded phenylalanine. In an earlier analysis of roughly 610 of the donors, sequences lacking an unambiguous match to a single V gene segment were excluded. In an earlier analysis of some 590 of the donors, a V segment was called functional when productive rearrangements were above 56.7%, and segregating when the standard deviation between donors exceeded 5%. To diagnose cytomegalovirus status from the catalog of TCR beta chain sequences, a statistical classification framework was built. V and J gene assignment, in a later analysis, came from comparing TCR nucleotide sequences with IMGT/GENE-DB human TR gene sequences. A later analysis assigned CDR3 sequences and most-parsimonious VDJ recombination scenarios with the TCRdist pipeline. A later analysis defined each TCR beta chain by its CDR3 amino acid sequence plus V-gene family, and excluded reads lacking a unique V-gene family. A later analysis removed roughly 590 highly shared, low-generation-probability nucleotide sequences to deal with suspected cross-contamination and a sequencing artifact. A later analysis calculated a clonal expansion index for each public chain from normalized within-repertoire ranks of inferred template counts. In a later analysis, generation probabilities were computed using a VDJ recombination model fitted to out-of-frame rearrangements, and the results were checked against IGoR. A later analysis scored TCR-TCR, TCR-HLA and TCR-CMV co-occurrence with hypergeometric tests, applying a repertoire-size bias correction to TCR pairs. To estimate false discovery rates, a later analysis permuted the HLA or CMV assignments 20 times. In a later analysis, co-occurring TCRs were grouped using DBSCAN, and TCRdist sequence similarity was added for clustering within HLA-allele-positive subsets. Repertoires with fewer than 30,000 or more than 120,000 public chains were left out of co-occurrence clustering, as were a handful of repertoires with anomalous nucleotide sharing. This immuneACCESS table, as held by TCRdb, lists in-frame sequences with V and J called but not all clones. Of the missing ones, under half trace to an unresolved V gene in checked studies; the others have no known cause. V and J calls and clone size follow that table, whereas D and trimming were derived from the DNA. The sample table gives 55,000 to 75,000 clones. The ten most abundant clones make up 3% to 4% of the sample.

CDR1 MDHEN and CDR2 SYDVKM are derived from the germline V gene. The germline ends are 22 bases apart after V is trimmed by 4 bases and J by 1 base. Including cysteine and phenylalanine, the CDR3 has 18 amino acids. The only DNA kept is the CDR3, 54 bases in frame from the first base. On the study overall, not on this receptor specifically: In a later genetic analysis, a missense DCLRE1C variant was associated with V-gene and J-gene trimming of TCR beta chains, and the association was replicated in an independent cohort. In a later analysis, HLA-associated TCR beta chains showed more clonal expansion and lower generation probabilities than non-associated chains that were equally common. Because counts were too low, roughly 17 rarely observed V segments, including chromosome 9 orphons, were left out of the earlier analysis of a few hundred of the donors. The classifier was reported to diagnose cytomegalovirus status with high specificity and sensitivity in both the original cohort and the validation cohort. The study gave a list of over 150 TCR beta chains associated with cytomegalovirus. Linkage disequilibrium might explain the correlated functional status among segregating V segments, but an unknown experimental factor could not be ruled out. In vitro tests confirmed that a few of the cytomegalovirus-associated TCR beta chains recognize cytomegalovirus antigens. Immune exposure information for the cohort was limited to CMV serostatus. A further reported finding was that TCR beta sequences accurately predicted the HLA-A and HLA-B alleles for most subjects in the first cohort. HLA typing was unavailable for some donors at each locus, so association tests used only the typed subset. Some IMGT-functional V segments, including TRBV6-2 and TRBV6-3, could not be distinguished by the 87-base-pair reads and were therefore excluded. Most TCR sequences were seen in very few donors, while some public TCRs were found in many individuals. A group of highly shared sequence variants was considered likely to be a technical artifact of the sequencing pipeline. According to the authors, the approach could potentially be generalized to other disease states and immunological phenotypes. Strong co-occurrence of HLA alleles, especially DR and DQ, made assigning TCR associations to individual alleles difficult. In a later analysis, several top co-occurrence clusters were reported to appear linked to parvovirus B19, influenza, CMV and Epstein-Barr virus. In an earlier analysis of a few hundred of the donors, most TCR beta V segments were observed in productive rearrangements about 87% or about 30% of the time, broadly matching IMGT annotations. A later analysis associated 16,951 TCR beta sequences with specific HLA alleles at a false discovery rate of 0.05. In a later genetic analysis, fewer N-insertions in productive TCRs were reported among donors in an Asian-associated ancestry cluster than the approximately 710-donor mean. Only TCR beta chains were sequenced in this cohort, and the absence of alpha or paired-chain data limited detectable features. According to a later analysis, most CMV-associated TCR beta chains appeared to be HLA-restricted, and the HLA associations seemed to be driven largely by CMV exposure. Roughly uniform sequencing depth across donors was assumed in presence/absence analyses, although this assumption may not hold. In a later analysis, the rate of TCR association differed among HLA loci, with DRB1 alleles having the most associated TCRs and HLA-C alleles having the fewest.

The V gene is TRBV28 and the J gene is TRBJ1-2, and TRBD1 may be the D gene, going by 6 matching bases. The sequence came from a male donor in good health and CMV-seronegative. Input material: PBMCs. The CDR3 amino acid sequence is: CASSSSDRPPRLNYGYTF. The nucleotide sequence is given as TGTGCCAGCAGTTCCTCAGACAGGCCTCCCCGCCTTAACTATGGCTACACCTTC.